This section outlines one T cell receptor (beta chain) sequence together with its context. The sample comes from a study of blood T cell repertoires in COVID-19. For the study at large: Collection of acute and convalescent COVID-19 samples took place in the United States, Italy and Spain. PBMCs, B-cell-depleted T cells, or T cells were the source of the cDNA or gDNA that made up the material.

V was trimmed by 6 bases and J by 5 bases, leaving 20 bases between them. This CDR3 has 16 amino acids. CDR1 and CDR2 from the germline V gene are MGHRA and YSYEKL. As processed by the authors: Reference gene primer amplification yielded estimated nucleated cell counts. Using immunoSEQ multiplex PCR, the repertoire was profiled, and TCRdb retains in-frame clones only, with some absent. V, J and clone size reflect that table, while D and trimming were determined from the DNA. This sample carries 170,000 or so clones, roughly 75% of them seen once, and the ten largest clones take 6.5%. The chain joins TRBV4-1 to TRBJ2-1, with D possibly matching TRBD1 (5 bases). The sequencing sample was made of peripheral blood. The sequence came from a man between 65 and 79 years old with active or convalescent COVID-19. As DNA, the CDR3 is TGCGCCAGCAGTCCGAGTTGGTATGGGGCTAACAATGAGCAGTTCTTC. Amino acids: CASSPSWYGANNEQFF.